What follows is one T cell receptor (beta chain) and its context. Its antigen is undetermined. Repertoires were generated with immunoSEQ multiplex PCR, while TCRdb's copy carries only in-frame clones and drops some. The sample consists of about 110,000 clones, about 90% of them appearing once. This specimen comes from a study of T cell responses to AZD1222 COVID-19 vaccine. Overall study results and limits: Mapped onto spike, vaccine-associated CD4 TCRs spanned it and were dominant at 160-218 and 743-854. Reportedly, nearly half the spike-specific TCRs target unmutated variant regions. Most donors were white British, females outnumbered males, and clonal diversity was possibly underestimated.

This sample comprised peripheral blood, obtained 28 days after the second AZD1222 dose. This TCR was recovered from an adult who received the AZD1222 COVID-19 vaccine.

The CDR3, as DNA: TGTGCCAGCAGCTTCGGACAGGGGGCCGCAGGTGAAAAACTGTTTTTT. Its protein is CASSFGQGAAGEKLFF. The chain recombines TRBV5-4 with TRBJ1-4, with 11 bases identical to TRBD1. Per the germline V gene, CDR1 is SGHNT and CDR2 is YYREEE (reference sequence). With V trimmed by 2 bases and J by 7 bases, 7 bases remained unmatched. The CDR3 has 16 residues.